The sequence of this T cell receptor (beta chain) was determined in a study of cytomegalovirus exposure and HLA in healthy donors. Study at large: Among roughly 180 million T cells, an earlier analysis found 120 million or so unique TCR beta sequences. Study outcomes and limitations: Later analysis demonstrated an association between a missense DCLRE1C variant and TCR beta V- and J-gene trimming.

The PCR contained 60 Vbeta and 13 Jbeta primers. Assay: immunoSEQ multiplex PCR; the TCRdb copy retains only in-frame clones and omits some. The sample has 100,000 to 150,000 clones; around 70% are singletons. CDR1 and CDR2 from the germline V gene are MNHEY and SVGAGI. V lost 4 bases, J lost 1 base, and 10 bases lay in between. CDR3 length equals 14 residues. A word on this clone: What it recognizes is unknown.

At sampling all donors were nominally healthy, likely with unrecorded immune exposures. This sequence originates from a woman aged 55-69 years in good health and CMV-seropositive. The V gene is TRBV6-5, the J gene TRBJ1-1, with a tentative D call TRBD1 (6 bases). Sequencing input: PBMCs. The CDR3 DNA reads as TGTGCCAGCAGTTTCACGACAGGGAACACTGAAGCTTTCTTT. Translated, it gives CASSFTTGNTEAFF.